One and the same sample provided the 16 T cell receptor beta chains below, sequenced in a study of blood T cell repertoires in COVID-19. Only in-frame clones appear in the TCRdb table, and some are missing; sequencing was by immunoSEQ multiplex PCR. The sample yields under 250,000 clones, roughly 80% seen once. Sequencing used PBMCs or T cells enriched from blood (not recorded which). The receptors originated from a woman between 40 and 55 years old who had been exposed to COVID-19.

V is TRBV6-5 and J is TRBJ1-1, with 7 bases identical to TRBD1. J gave up 6 bases and V 7 bases, and 11 bases lay outside the gene matches. Germline-derived CDR1 and CDR2 are MNHEY and SVGAGI. This CDR3 spans 14 amino acids. The CDR3 bases are TGTGCCAGCATATTTACAGGGGCATGGGCTGAAGCTTTCTTT. As protein: CASIFTGAWAEAFF.

V and J are TRBV7-9 and TRBJ2-1, with D maybe TRBD2 (6 bases). The CDR3 is 14 amino acids. The V end was cut by 2 bases, the J end by 9 bases, with 14 bases between. Germline CDR1 SEHNR, CDR2 FQNEAQ (reference sequence). The CDR3: CASSLSGGVGEQFF. The CDR3 region has the DNA TGTGCCAGCAGCTTATCTGGCGGGGTTGGTGAGCAGTTCTTC.

The gene calls are TRBV7-2 and TRBJ2-7; 8 nucleotides align to TRBD1. This CDR3 is built from 15 residues. Germline CDR1 reads SGHTA; CDR2 reads FQGNSA. With V trimmed by 1 base and J by 2 bases, 4 bases remained unmatched. CDR3 nucleotides: TGTGCCAGCAGCTTAGGGCGGACAGGGCCCTACGAGCAGTACTTC. This gives the protein CASSLGRTGPYEQYF.

J is TRBJ2-1 and V is TRBV11-2; 10 bases align to TRBD2. The germline gives CDR1 SGHAT, CDR2 FQNNGV. The CDR3 length is 14 residues. V was pared by 8 bases and J by 7 bases, with 8 bases of the junction left unmatched. The CDR3 coding sequence is TGTGCCAGCCGCCCGAGGACTAGCGGAAATGAGCAGTTCTTC. Translating it yields CASRPRTSGNEQFF.

The chain couples TRBV9 to TRBJ2-1; TRBD2 matches 9 bases. Germline trimming cut 1 base from V and 8 bases from J; bases unmatched to any gene: 4. Per the germline V gene, CDR1 is SGDLS and CDR2 is YYNGEE. The CDR3 is 14 amino acids. The CDR3 sequence is CASSVLLAGYEQFF. The CDR3 DNA sequence: TGTGCCAGCAGCGTACTCCTAGCGGGGTATGAGCAGTTCTTC. Full variable domain (remainder filled in from reference TRBV9 and TRBJ2-1): DSGVTQTPKHLITATGQRVTLRCSPRSGDLSVYWYQQSLDQGLQFLIQYYNGEERAKGNILERFSAQQFPDLHSELNLSSLELGDSALYFCASSVLLAGYEQFFGPGTRLTVL.

This rearrangement joins TRBV6-5 to TRBJ1-5; 9 bases are shared with TRBD1. This CDR3 has 14 residues. Germline V gene sequence: CDR1 MNHEY, CDR2 SVGAGI. With 5 bases clipped from V and 6 bases from J, the junction kept 5 bases outside the gene matches. The CDR3 loop reads CASSRQGGGQPQHF. CDR3 nucleotide sequence: TGTGCCAGCAGTAGACAGGGGGGTGGTCAGCCCCAGCATTTT.

This chain connects TRBV10-3 to TRBJ2-1; 10 nucleotides match TRBD1. Looked up from germline, CDR1 is ENHRY and CDR2 is SYGVKD. The junction had 9 bases not matched to a gene; V was cut back by 10 bases and J by 0 bases. The CDR3 length is 16 residues. CDR3 region: CATSGTGDFSYNEQFF. As DNA, the CDR3 is TGTGCCACATCCGGGACAGGGGACTTCTCCTACAATGAGCAGTTCTTC.

The chain couples TRBV4-3 to TRBJ2-5; 7 bases line up with TRBD2. Germline V gene sequence: CDR1 LGHNA, CDR2 YSLEER. After removal of 1 base from V and 5 bases from J, the junction contained 1 base not matched to a gene. This CDR3 spans 13 amino acids. The CDR3 DNA follows: TGCGCCAGCAGCCAAGCGACTAGCGAGACCCAGTACTTC. Its translation is CASSQATSETQYF.

V gene TRBV28 combines with J gene TRBJ2-1; TRBD2 might be the D (6 bases). Trimming pared 6 bases from V and 5 bases from J, leaving 14 bases between. CDR1 and CDR2 from the germline V gene are MDHEN and SYDVKM. The CDR3 is 14 residues long. The CDR3 DNA reads as TGTGCCAGCAGCCCCCACTCGGGGGACAATGAGCAGTTCTTC. Protein: CASSPHSGDNEQFF.

The chain is built from TRBV28 and TRBJ1-6, with a weak D call TRBD1 (5 bases). Germline V gene sequence: CDR1 MDHEN, CDR2 SYDVKM. V was trimmed by 8 bases and J by 5 bases, leaving 19 bases between them. The CDR3 is 16 residues long. The CDR3 DNA reads as TGTGCCAGCGGATTACGGGGGGGGGTAAATAATTCACCCCTCCACTTT. Translation gives CASGLRGGVNNSPLHF.

The chain recombines TRBV29-1 with TRBJ1-1; D gene unclear. Between the trimmed V and J ends, which lost 3 bases and 3 bases, there was a span of 11 bases. From germline, CDR1 is SQVTM and CDR2 ANQGSEA. This CDR3 region has 13 residues. DNA of the CDR3: TGCAGCGTTGAGGCACATGTGGACACTGAAGCTTTCTTT. The encoded protein is CSVEAHVDTEAFF.

The V and J genes are TRBV7-2 and TRBJ2-2; D remains ambiguous. The germline V gene has CDR1 SGHTA and CDR2 FQGNSA. With 0 bases removed from V and 7 bases from J, the gap between germline ends came to 9 bases. The CDR3 length is 14 residues. The CDR3 nucleotides read TGTGCCAGCAGCTTAGCGCCCGGCGGCGGGGAGCTGTTTTTT. The encoded protein is CASSLAPGGGELFF.

The chain combines TRBV19 with TRBJ1-5; possible D gene TRBD1, 6 bases. This CDR3 is built from 14 residues. V lost 10 bases and J lost 2, with 15 bases in between. Germline V gene sequence: CDR1 LNHDA, CDR2 SQIVND (reference sequence). As DNA, the CDR3 is TGTGCCACTACAGGGATTCGAGGCAATCAGCCCCAGCATTTT. It is translated as CATTGIRGNQPQHF.

The V and J genes are TRBV29-1 and TRBJ1-3; TRBD1 might be the D (6 bases). Deletions cut 4 bases from V and 4 bases from J, with 8 bases between. This CDR3 has 12 amino acids. The germline gives CDR1 SQVTM, CDR2 ANQGSEA. The DNA of the CDR3 is TGCAGCGTTGGCGGGGGCGGAAACACCATATATTTT. Protein sequence: CSVGGGGNTIYF.

The chain links TRBV28 to TRBJ1-3, with D unclear. Deletions cut 3 bases from V and 0 bases from J, with 6 bases between. This CDR3 is built from 14 residues. The germline V gene has CDR1 MDHEN and CDR2 SYDVKM. The CDR3 region has the DNA TGTGCCAGCAGTTTCCCAGTCTCTGGAAACACCATATATTTT. It specifies CASSFPVSGNTIYF.

The CDR3 DNA sequence: TGCGCCAGCACGCTTCCCGGGACAGAGAACACTGAAGCTTTCTTT. Its protein product is CASTLPGTENTEAFF. V and J are TRBV10-1 and TRBJ1-1; 7 nucleotides align to TRBD1. The J segment lost 1 base and the V segment lost 7 bases, leaving 9 bases of the junction unmatched. The CDR3 consists of 15 residues. Germline CDR1 reads WNHNN; CDR2 reads SYGVQD (reference sequence).